The clone carrying this T cell receptor (beta chain) was seen many times. What it binds is not known. The data are from a study of regulatory T cells in long-lasting Graves disease. Arm-PCR of CDR3 regions with iRepertoire HTBI primers generated TCR beta libraries. TCRdb used MiXCR to reprocess the multiplex PCR reads, holding one entry per CDR3 protein. The sample yields around 430,000 distinct CDR3 sequences, 20% to 25% seen once. Per germline, CDR1 ENHRY and CDR2 SYGVKD. Trimming took 3 bases from V and 0 from J, leaving 11 bases between them. This CDR3 is built from 15 residues. Findings and caveats of the study: It was possible that the small sample size reduced accuracy. Persistent disease exhibited a predilection for TRBV28, TRBJ1-2 and TRBJ2-5. Public clonotype sharing was higher in persistent than newly diagnosed patients.

Specified time point: persistent/refractory GD, antithyroid drugs over 5 years with positive TRAb. PBMC RNA served as the TCR library source. This sequence joins TRBV10-3 and TRBJ1-2; D call uncertain. Source: peripheral blood mononuclear cells (PBMCs), taken when the disease was refractory, from a patient treated with antithyroid drugs. The clonotype was recovered from a female donor with Graves disease. The CDR3 protein is CAISDRPSTNYGYTF. In nucleotides, the CDR3 is TGTGCCATCAGTGATAGGCCCTCCACTAACTATGGCTACACCTTC.